The T cell receptor beta chain described here comes from a study of cytomegalovirus exposure and HLA in healthy donors. This clone is a singleton in its sample. Its antigen is still unknown. Study results and caveats: Using a false discovery rate of 0.05, a later analysis showed that 16,951 TCR beta sequences were associated with HLA alleles. Sequencing depth across donors, presence/absence analyses assumed, was roughly uniform.

Germline lookup yields CDR1 SGHNT and CDR2 YYREEE (reference sequence). The CDR3 length is 15 residues. The trim removed 0 bases at V and 7 bases at J, leaving 9 bases unmatched. The donors comprised healthy bone marrow donors. PCR was performed using 60 Vbeta and 13 Jbeta primers. Sequenced by immunoSEQ multiplex PCR; TCRdb stores in-frame clones only, minus some. The sample records 130,000 to 150,000 clones, around three quarters being singletons. The chain recombines TRBV5-4 with TRBJ2-7; 8 bases are shared with TRBD2. Specimen: PBMCs. This receptor was taken from a woman aged 40 to 50 in good health and CMV-seropositive. CDR3 nucleotide sequence: TGTGCCAGCAGCTTGGATGAGACTAGCGTGGGGGAGCAGTACTTC. The encoded protein is CASSLDETSVGEQYF.